Listed here are 8 T cell receptor beta chains from one sample, sequenced in a study of CD8 T cells in ankylosing spondylitis. Their antigen targets remain unknown. Study-wide findings and caveats: Blood from ankylosing spondylitis patients appeared to carry a characteristic roughly 8-variant TCR beta motif.

TCRdb re-analysed the 5' RACE reads in MiXCR, keeping a single row per CDR3 protein. The sample includes around 220,000 distinct CDR3 sequences, about 18% of them seen just once. Sequencing input: blood, either unsorted or a sorted T cell fraction (not recorded which). The receptors derive from a male donor with ankylosing spondylitis.

The CDR3 is CASSLVDRPEAFF. CDR3 DNA sequence: TGTGCCAGCAGCTTAGTGGACAGACCGGAAGCTTTCTTT. V usage is TRBV11-2 and J usage is TRBJ1-1; TRBD1 is a possible D gene (6 bases). The CDR3 sequence is 13 residues long. V lost 1 base and J lost 8, with 11 bases in between. Germline V gene sequence: CDR1 SGHAT, CDR2 FQNNGV.

The CDR3 nucleotides are TGTGCCAGCAGTTCCCCAATCGGGACTAGCGGGGGCACAGATACGCAGTATTTT. Amino acids: CASSSPIGTSGGTDTQYF. J is TRBJ2-3 and V is TRBV12-3 or TRBV12-4; 13 bases are a match to TRBD2. The length of the CDR3 is 18 residues. J was trimmed by 1 base and V by 4 bases; bases with no gene match: 8.

This clonotype was picked up one time. The chain recombines TRBV19 with TRBJ1-3, with D hard to call. The CDR3 covers 15 residues. The V and J ends lost 3 bases and 0 bases respectively, with 9 bases between them. The germline V gene encodes CDR1 LNHDA and CDR2 SQIVND (reference sequence). Here the CDR3 DNA reads TGTGCCAGTAGTATCGACGGATACTCTGGAAACACCATATATTTT. Its protein product is CASSIDGYSGNTIYF.

This clonotype was detected many times. The CDR3 nucleotides read TGTGCCAGCAGTTTCAGGGGTGAAAATACTGAAGCTTTCTTT. This codes for CASSFRGENTEAFF. The V gene is TRBV6-5, the J gene TRBJ1-1; perhaps TRBD1 as D (6 bases). The length of the CDR3 is 14 residues. Germline-derived CDR1 and CDR2 are MNHEY and SVGAGI. Trimming took 4 bases from V and 5 from J, leaving 14 bases between them.

This clonotype was counted a few times. The CDR3 coding sequence is TGTGCCAGCAGTTACCCCACCTCGGAAGATACGCAGTATTTT. It yields the protein CASSYPTSEDTQYF. The rearrangement links TRBV6-2 or TRBV6-3 to TRBJ2-3, with D unclear. Germline V gene sequence: CDR1 MNHEY, CDR2 SVGEGT. The CDR3 runs to 14 residues. Trimming shortened V by 2 bases and J by 5 bases, and 11 bases separated the two germline ends.

Regarding this clonotype: This CDR3 fails to terminate in the conserved phenylalanine or tryptophan, so it likely reflects a read error. The J gene is TRBJ2-5, the V gene TRBV4-3; unclear D gene. Germline lookup yields CDR1 LGHNA and CDR2 YSLEER. V lost 1 base, J lost 0 bases, and 15 bases lay in between. There are 17 residues in the CDR3. DNA for the CDR3: TGCGCCAGCAGCCAAGGAGTAACCGGAAGCGACCAAGAGACCCAGTACCTC. Residues: CASSQGVTGSDQETQYL.

This clonotype appeared a single time. The rearrangement joins TRBV9 to TRBJ2-7; no definite D call. Germline loops: CDR1 SGDLS, CDR2 YYNGEE. This CDR3 has 13 residues. Trimming removed 0 bases at V and 5 bases at J, with 9 bases between. This chain's CDR3 is CASSVEVSDEQYF. The CDR3 region has the DNA TGTGCCAGCAGCGTAGAGGTTTCGGACGAGCAGTACTTC.

The chain links TRBV19 to TRBJ2-3, with D perhaps matching TRBD2 (5 bases). Deletions cut 8 bases from V and 2 bases from J, with 11 bases between. Looked up from germline, CDR1 is LNHDA and CDR2 is SQIVND (reference sequence). This CDR3 has 13 amino acids. This chain's CDR3 is CASQEVNTDTQYF. The CDR3 DNA reads as TGTGCCAGTCAGGAGGTGAACACAGATACGCAGTATTTT. Looking up the rest from reference TRBV19 and TRBJ2-3 gives the full variable domain: DGGITQSPKYLFRKEGQNVTLSCEQNLNHDAMYWYRQDPGQGLRLIYYSQIVNDFQKGDIAEGYSVSREKKESFPLTVTSAQKNPTAFYLCASQEVNTDTQYFGPGTRLTVL.